Sequencing of this T cell receptor (beta chain) was carried out in a study of cytomegalovirus exposure and HLA in healthy donors. Regarding the study as a whole: Per published reports, the classifier diagnosed cytomegalovirus status with high specificity and sensitivity.

The assay was immunoSEQ multiplex PCR, and TCRdb's table has in-frame clones only and misses some. The sample consists of roughly 80,000 clones, 85% to 95% of them appearing once. CDR3 size: 14 residues. Germline assignment: CDR1 SGDLS and CDR2 YYNGEE. With 4 bases removed from V and 6 bases from J, the gap between germline ends came to 13 bases. As to this clone: Antigen specificity is unknown.

What was sequenced was PBMCs. The V call is TRBV9, the J call TRBJ2-2; D possibly corresponds to TRBD2 (6 bases). The source of this sequence is a man aged 18-30 years in good health and CMV-seronegative. This CDR3 reads CASSPRSGAGELFF. CDR3 nucleotide sequence: TGTGCCAGCAGCCCCAGATCGGGGGCCGGGGAGCTGTTTTTT.